Shown below are 27 T cell receptor beta chains from a single sample sequenced in a study of T-cell memory formation after mild COVID-19. TCRdb analysed the 5' RACE reads with MiXCR anew, one entry per CDR3 protein. Among 450,000 to 650,000 distinct CDR3 sequences listed, approximately 18% were seen once. Material: PBMCs or a T cell subset sorted from them (not recorded which). Receptors were obtained from an adult woman who had mild COVID-19 (a few samples of this study predate the infection). Cell type and time point are not known.

This clonotype was seen a few times. This chain uses TRBV2 with TRBJ2-5; 7 bases are a match to TRBD1. Losses at the gene ends were 6 bases for V and 0 bases for J; bases not matched to a gene: 4. The CDR3 contains 14 residues. Germline CDR1 is SNHLY and CDR2 is FYNNEI. CDR3 sequence: CASRRQGYQETQYF. The DNA for the CDR3 is TGTGCCAGCAGAAGACAGGGTTACCAAGAGACCCAGTACTTC. The full variable domain, rest sourced from reference TRBV2 and TRBJ2-5, is EPEVTQTPSHQVTQMGQEVILRCVPISNHLYFYWYRQILGQKVEFLVSFYNNEISEKSEIFDDQFSVERPDGSNFTLKIRSTKLEDSAMYFCASRRQGYQETQYFGPGTRLLVL.

The rearrangement joins TRBV9 to TRBJ2-6; D remains ambiguous. The V end was cut by 0 bases, the J end by 4 bases, with 8 bases between. Germline V CDR1 and CDR2: SGDLS, YYNGEE. The CDR3 sequence is 15 residues long. CDR3 DNA sequence: TGTGCCAGCAGCGTAGGGGGTACAGGGGCCAACGTCCTGACTTTC. Translated: CASSVGGTGANVLTF.

The V call is TRBV5-1, the J call TRBJ2-7, with TRBD2 matching 8 bases. V trimming: 0 bases; J trimming: 3 bases; junction bases outside the gene matches: 2. The CDR3 consists of 14 residues. CDR1 is SGHRS and CDR2 is YFSETQ in the germline V gene. CDR3 coding DNA: TGCGCCAGCAGCTTGGAAGCGGGAGTCTACGAGCAGTACTTC. Its protein is CASSLEAGVYEQYF.

This clonotype showed up just a few times. The chain recombines TRBV29-1 with TRBJ2-7; tentatively, D is TRBD2 (5 bases). Looked up from germline, CDR1 is SQVTM and CDR2 is ANQGSEA. Trimming left V 3 bases short and J 4 bases short, with 7 bases between. The CDR3 has 11 amino acids. In nucleotides, the CDR3 is TGCAGCGTTGAGTGGGAGTACGAGCAGTACTTC. This translates into CSVEWEYEQYF.

This clonotype was found a few times. The chain recombines TRBV5-6 with TRBJ1-1, with D tentatively TRBD1 (5 bases). The CDR3 runs to 14 residues. V lost 2 bases, J lost 5 bases, and 13 bases lay in between. Per the germline V gene, CDR1 is SGHDT and CDR2 is YYEEEE. The CDR3 is CASSFKRGRTEAFF. The CDR3 DNA reads TGTGCCAGCAGCTTTAAACGGGGCCGGACTGAAGCTTTCTTT.

This clonotype has just a few counts. In nucleotides, the CDR3 is TGTGCCAGCAGTTACTCGTCAGGGGGCTGGAACACTGAAGCTTTCTTT. Residues: CASSYSSGGWNTEAFF. The V gene is TRBV6-5, the J gene TRBJ1-1; 8 bases match TRBD1. The V gene's germline CDR1 is MNHEY and CDR2 SVGAGI. The CDR3 consists of 16 residues. V shed 0 bases and J 1 base; nucleotides not matched to a gene: 4.

This clonotype was detected a few times. The chain combines TRBV6-5 with TRBJ1-1; tentative D call: TRBD1 (6 bases). The CDR3 loop spans 13 amino acids. Germline values: CDR1 MNHEY, CDR2 SVGAGI. The V end lost 4 bases, the J end lost 6 bases, and 12 bases lay between the germline ends. The CDR3: CASSFTGPAEAFF. The CDR3 DNA reads as TGTGCCAGCAGTTTCACAGGGCCGGCTGAAGCTTTCTTT.

This clonotype occurred a few times. The chain links TRBV11-1 to TRBJ2-7, with D unresolved. With 0 bases removed from V and 3 bases from J, the gap between germline ends came to 6 bases. Germline V gives CDR1 SGHAT, CDR2 FQDESV (reference sequence). This CDR3 has 13 residues. The CDR3 is CASSLALFYEQYF. Written as DNA, the CDR3 is TGTGCCAGCAGCTTAGCTCTCTTCTACGAGCAGTACTTC.

The CDR3 bases are TGTGCCAGCAGCCCCCTTTGGCAGGCAAGCTATGGCTACACCTTC. This sequence encodes CASSPLWQASYGYTF. V and J are TRBV28 and TRBJ1-2; D not resolved. The CDR3 length is 15 residues. Germline CDR1 and CDR2: MDHEN and SYDVKM. V dropped 6 bases and J dropped 4 bases, with 18 bases sitting between them.

There are a few counts of this clonotype. The chain joins TRBV7-6 to TRBJ1-4; D is possibly TRBD1 (5 bases). Germline V CDR1 and CDR2: SGHVS, FNYEAQ. V was shortened by 3 bases and J by 0 bases, with 8 bases between the two germline ends. The CDR3 sequence is 15 residues long. The CDR3 spells CASSFDSATNEKLFF. The CDR3 DNA reads as TGTGCCAGCAGCTTCGACAGCGCAACTAATGAAAAACTGTTTTTT.

This clonotype appeared a few times. The chain employs TRBV12-3 or TRBV12-4 and TRBJ1-2, with a weak D call TRBD1 (5 bases). The V gene lost 6 bases and the J gene lost 4 bases, with 12 bases spanning the gap. The CDR3 extends over 13 amino acids. In DNA, the CDR3 is TGTGCCAGCAGGAGAGACAGCTCCTATGGCTACACCTTC. Amino acids: CASRRDSSYGYTF.

DNA of the CDR3: TGTGCCAGCAGTCGACAGGGGAAAGTTGAAAAACTGTTTTTT. Encoded protein: CASSRQGKVEKLFF. The gene calls are TRBV12-3 or TRBV12-4 and TRBJ1-4; 8 bases fit TRBD1. The length of the CDR3 is 14 residues. V shed 5 bases, J shed 7 bases, and the junction held 6 bases outside the gene matches.

J is TRBJ2-1 and V is TRBV3-1; 7 nucleotides agree with TRBD2. Losses at the gene ends were 4 bases for V and 0 bases for J; bases not matched to a gene: 6. The CDR3 is 16 residues long. Germline V gene lookup returns CDR1 LGHDT and CDR2 YNNKEL (reference sequence). DNA for the CDR3: TGTGCCAGCAGCCGACGGGGCGGGAGCTCCTACAATGAGCAGTTCTTC. It specifies CASSRRGGSSYNEQFF.

This clonotype turned up a few times. This rearrangement joins TRBV7-6 to TRBJ1-6; D is possibly TRBD1 (6 bases). The CDR3 loop spans 16 amino acids. The germline gives CDR1 SGHVS, CDR2 FNYEAQ. V lost 5 bases and J 3 bases, leaving 14 bases between the germline ends. The DNA of the CDR3 is TGTGCCAGCAGCCTGCAGGGAGGGGGCTATAATTCACCCCTCCACTTT. Translation gives CASSLQGGGYNSPLHF.

This clonotype was detected many times. The V call is TRBV25-1, the J call TRBJ2-7; TRBD1 matches 7 bases. With V trimmed by 4 bases and J by 3 bases, 6 bases remained unmatched. The CDR3 is made up of 14 amino acids. CDR1 is MGHDK, CDR2 SYGVNS, per germline. CDR3 residues: CASSGQGGGYEQYF. CDR3 coding DNA: TGTGCCAGCAGTGGACAGGGTGGGGGCTACGAGCAGTACTTC.

This clonotype was detected a few times. The chain links TRBV18 to TRBJ1-1, with D perhaps TRBD1 (6 bases). From germline, CDR1 is KGHSH and CDR2 LQKENI. With 7 bases removed from V and 0 bases from J, the gap between germline ends came to 9 bases. The CDR3 sequence is 13 residues long. The CDR3 DNA sequence: TGTGCCAGCTATGGACAGATGAACACTGAAGCTTTCTTT. The encoded protein is CASYGQMNTEAFF.

The chain employs TRBV5-4 and TRBJ1-1; possibly TRBD1 for D (5 bases). The germline gives CDR1 SGHNT, CDR2 YYREEE (reference sequence). Trimming removed 3 bases from V and 5 bases from J, with 11 bases in between. The CDR3 consists of 13 residues. The CDR3 DNA follows: TGTGCCAGCAGCTATGGGGGGGGTACTGAAGCTTTCTTT. It translates to CASSYGGGTEAFF.

The chain joins TRBV3-1 to TRBJ2-3; D is unclear. V lost 7 bases and J lost 0, with 14 bases in between. Per germline, CDR1 LGHDT and CDR2 YNNKEL (reference sequence). This CDR3 comprises 15 residues. CDR3 DNA: TGTGCCAGCAAGCCAAAAGGATTCAGCACAGATACGCAGTATTTT. Translation: CASKPKGFSTDTQYF.

J is TRBJ2-1 and V is TRBV24-1, with 7 bases matching TRBD1. The CDR3 is made up of 16 amino acids. V lost 0 bases to trimming and J lost 8 bases; unmatched junction nucleotides: 9. Looked up from germline, CDR1 is KGHDR and CDR2 is SFDVKD. The CDR3 protein is CATSDLDRAKRDEQFF. CDR3 sequence (DNA): TGTGCCACCAGTGATTTGGACAGGGCGAAGAGGGATGAGCAGTTCTTC.

This clonotype has at least ten counts. The gene calls are TRBV4-2 and TRBJ1-1; 8 nucleotides align to TRBD1. V shed 3 bases, J shed 4 bases, and the junction held 10 bases outside the gene matches. Germline CDR1 and CDR2: LGHNA and YNFKEQ. This CDR3 spans 16 amino acids. The CDR3 sequence is CASSQGRTGIVTEAFF. CDR3 coding DNA: TGTGCCAGCAGCCAGGGCCGGACAGGGATAGTCACTGAAGCTTTCTTT.

The rearrangement links TRBV4-3 to TRBJ2-2; TRBD1 matches 9 bases. The germline CDR1 and CDR2 sequences are LGHNA and YSLEER. J gave up 6 bases and V 0 bases, and 14 bases lay outside the gene matches. The CDR3 sequence is 19 residues long. The CDR3 DNA is TGCGCCAGCAGCCAAGATATTATCCACGGGACAGGGTCCGCCGGGGAGCTGTTTTTT. This sequence encodes CASSQDIIHGTGSAGELFF.

V gene TRBV29-1 combines with J gene TRBJ2-7, with 8 positions matching TRBD1. Germline CDR1 SQVTM, CDR2 ANQGSEA. This CDR3 is built from 14 residues. V lost 2 bases to trimming and J lost 2 bases; unmatched junction nucleotides: 5. Here the CDR3 reads CSVEMRTGPYEQYF. The CDR3, as DNA: TGCAGCGTTGAAATGCGGACAGGGCCCTACGAGCAGTACTTC.

CDR3 residues: CASSFSGGQAFF. The CDR3 nucleotides are TGTGCCAGCAGTTTCTCGGGGGGGCAGGCTTTCTTT. The chain combines TRBV7-6 with TRBJ1-1; possible D gene TRBD1, 6 bases. The V gene's germline CDR1 is SGHVS and CDR2 FNYEAQ. Trimming cost V 6 bases and J 11 bases, with 16 bases left between them. The CDR3 loop spans 12 amino acids.

This chain connects TRBV24-1 to TRBJ2-2; D gene uncertain. The V gene's germline CDR1 is KGHDR and CDR2 SFDVKD. V dropped 9 bases and J dropped 6 bases, with 10 bases sitting between them. CDR3 length: 12 residues. The CDR3 DNA sequence: TGTGCCACCCGAGAAGGGTCCGGGGAGCTGTTTTTT. Translating gives CATREGSGELFF.

There are a few counts of this clonotype. The J gene is TRBJ2-5, the V gene TRBV5-4; 7 bases match TRBD2. V lost 5 bases, J lost 5 bases, and 12 bases stayed unmatched. Germline CDR1 and CDR2: SGHNT and YYREEE (reference sequence). The CDR3 contains 15 residues. CDR3 DNA sequence: TGTGCCAGCAGTCCAACGACGGCCGGGGGGGAGACCCAGTACTTC. Amino acids: CASSPTTAGGETQYF.

This clonotype was counted a few times. V usage is TRBV9 and J usage is TRBJ2-7; D is unclear. This CDR3 has 14 amino acids. Trimming removed 2 bases from V and 2 bases from J, with 11 bases in between. The V gene's germline CDR1 is SGDLS and CDR2 YYNGEE. The chain's CDR3 is CASSVRSTAYEQYF. The CDR3 nucleotides are TGTGCCAGCAGCGTGAGAAGTACAGCCTACGAGCAGTACTTC. Variable domain in full (rest from reference TRBV9 and TRBJ2-7): DSGVTQTPKHLITATGQRVTLRCSPRSGDLSVYWYQQSLDQGLQFLIQYYNGEERAKGNILERFSAQQFPDLHSELNLSSLELGDSALYFCASSVRSTAYEQYFGPGTRLTVT.

The rearrangement joins TRBV12-3 or TRBV12-4 to TRBJ1-1; 7 bases are shared with TRBD1. The V segment lost 5 bases and the J segment 4 bases; nucleotides outside the gene matches: 4. The CDR3 consists of 13 residues. Here the CDR3 reads CASSNSGGTEAFF. CDR3 nucleotide sequence: TGTGCCAGCAGTAACTCAGGGGGCACTGAAGCTTTCTTT.